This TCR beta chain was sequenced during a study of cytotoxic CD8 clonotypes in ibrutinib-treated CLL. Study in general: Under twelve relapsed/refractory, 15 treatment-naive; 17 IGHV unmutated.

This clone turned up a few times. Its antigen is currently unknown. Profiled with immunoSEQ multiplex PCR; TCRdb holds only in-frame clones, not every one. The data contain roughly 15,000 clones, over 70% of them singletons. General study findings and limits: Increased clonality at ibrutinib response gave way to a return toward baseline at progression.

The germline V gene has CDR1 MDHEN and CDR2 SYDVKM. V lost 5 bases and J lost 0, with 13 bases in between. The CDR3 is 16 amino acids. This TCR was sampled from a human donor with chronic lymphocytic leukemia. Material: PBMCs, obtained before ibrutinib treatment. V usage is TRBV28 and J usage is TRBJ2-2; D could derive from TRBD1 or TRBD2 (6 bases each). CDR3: CASSPRGGPNTGELFF. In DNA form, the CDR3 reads TGTGCCAGCAGTCCTCGAGGGGGGCCGAACACCGGGGAGCTGTTTTTT.